The TCR beta chain described here comes from a study of response to subunit inactivated influenza vaccine. The sample holds a few counts of this clonotype. What it binds is not known. General observations from the study: Authors proposed each seasonal influenza vaccination draws in few new T cells.

MiXCR was run by TCRdb on the RT-PCR reads, yielding one entry per CDR3 protein. Counted here are approximately 700,000 distinct CDR3 sequences, about 14% occurring once; the ten biggest clones make up around 6.5%. The starting material was PBMCs from blood, obtained 14 to 15 days before vaccination. This TCR was sampled from a man aged 50 to 60 who received an inactivated influenza vaccine.

CDR3 DNA sequence: TGCAGCGTTATAAGCGGGATCTACGAGCAGTACTTC. Translated: CSVISGIYEQYF. This chain joins TRBV29-1 and TRBJ2-7, with TRBD2 identical over 7 bases. Unmatched junction bases numbered 4, after V lost 5 bases and J lost 3 bases. Germline values: CDR1 SQVTM, CDR2 ANQGSEA. The CDR3 consists of 12 residues.